This T cell receptor beta chain was obtained from a study of shared clonotypes between healthy human individuals. Some clones are missing from TCRdb's copy, which holds only in-frame ones; the method was immunoSEQ multiplex PCR. In the table there are some 120,000 clones, roughly 70% of which are singletons. The CDR3 is 16 residues long. CDR1 and CDR2 from the germline V gene are SEHNR and FQNEAQ (reference sequence). Trimming cost V 1 base and J 3 bases, with 12 bases left between them. The source of this sequence is a woman aged 30 to 39 in good health. The J gene is TRBJ2-2, the V gene TRBV7-9; tentatively, D is TRBD1 (5 bases). Sequencing was carried out using memory CD8+ T cells sorted from blood. The subset was: CD45RO+ cells pooled with CCR7-negative TemRA cells. The CDR3 bases are TGTGCCAGCAGCTTAGGAACGACAGTTGACACCGGGGAGCTGTTTTTT. Translation gives CASSLGTTVDTGELFF. Supplemented by reference TRBV7-9 and TRBJ2-2, the full variable domain reads DTGVSQNPRHKITKRGQNVTFRCDPISEHNRLYWYRQTLGQGPEFLTYFQNEAQLEKSRLLSDRFSAERPKGSFSTLEIQRTEQGDSAMYLCASSLGTTVDTGELFFGEGSRLTVL.